This is a list of T cell receptor beta chains from one sample in a study of cytomegalovirus exposure and HLA in healthy donors. The data were produced by immunoSEQ multiplex PCR, yet TCRdb's version contains in-frame clones alone and is incomplete. The data hold 150,000 to 160,000 clones, with approximately 80% observed a single time. Sequencing input: PBMCs. These receptor sequences come from a man younger than 45 in good health and CMV-seropositive. CDR3s leave out the opening cysteine and the closing phenylalanine or tryptophan. Where a row states a size, it is once, few, many or the class of an expanded clone; other rows omit it.

V,J,size,CDR3
TRBV2,TRBJ1-4,NA,ASSERRAGEKLF
TRBV6-5,TRBJ1-2,NA,ASSPPGQGNYGYT
TRBV29-1,NA,NA,SVDLRVGGEQY
TRBV27,TRBJ2-3,few,ASSYQGGSTDTQY
TRBV9,TRBJ2-7,NA,ASSVVPSGPSEQY
TRBV2,TRBJ1-5,NA,ASSVSVGQGTSNQPQH
TRBV7-2,TRBJ1-1,NA,ASSSREGREAF
TRBV2,TRBJ2-2,few,ASSSSAGELF
TRBV7-8,TRBJ1-4,few,ASSLGQTGGSEKLF
TRBV5-4,TRBJ2-2,NA,ASSSWTSGSLTGELF
TRBV5-4,TRBJ1-2,NA,ASSWDRGQNGYT
TRBV6-5,TRBJ2-4,once,ASSPGLDIQY
TRBV28,TRBJ2-7,NA,ASSSQGANYEQY
TRBV10-3,TRBJ2-2,NA,AISALNTGELF
TRBV6-6,TRBJ2-7,NA,ASSYSPGNFYEQY
TRBV6-1,TRBJ1-5,once,ASSATGNQPQH
TRBV5-5,TRBJ2-3,NA,ASSLGPDGQNTQY
TRBV29-1,TRBJ1-1,NA,SVGGQNTEAF
TRBV29-1,TRBJ2-1,NA,SVGKYLAERHNEQF
TRBV28,TRBJ2-5,NA,ASSLGQPQETQY
TRBV13,TRBJ1-2,NA,ASSPRTVNYGYT
TRBV5-4,TRBJ2-3,NA,ASSFRQGDADTQY
TRBV2,TRBJ2-7,NA,ASRRPSTYEQY
TRBV5-8,TRBJ2-7,NA,ASSRQGTPYEQY
TRBV19,TRBJ1-5,once,ASSHPGRENQPQH
TRBV18,TRBJ1-2,NA,ASSPSGLGGGYT
TRBV7-3,TRBJ2-2,NA,ASSFRAVGGELF
TRBV27,TRBJ2-6,NA,ASSRQGRSWANVLT
TRBV27,TRBJ2-7,NA,ASSPQSGYYEQY
TRBV10-1,TRBJ2-3,NA,ASSWGLAGDRADTQY
TRBV7-2,TRBJ1-5,NA,ASSENRGRQPQH
TRBV29-1,TRBJ2-3,once,SATDRGATDTQY
TRBV19,TRBJ2-2,few,ASSIGRTGELF
TRBV15,TRBJ2-7,NA,ATSGSRGRTGYEQY
TRBV19,TRBJ2-5,NA,ASSIRAGGETQY
TRBV4-1,TRBJ2-3,NA,ASSPPSAQDTQY
TRBV29-1,TRBJ2-7,NA,SVAQGPYEQY